These 10 T cell receptor beta chains were sequenced from one sample in a study of T-cell reconstitution after alpha-beta-depleted transplantation in children. Preparing the TCRbeta library involved the use of unique molecular identifiers. TCRdb recomputed calls from the PCR reads with MiXCR, one row per CDR3 protein. The sample has fewer than 350,000 distinct CDR3 sequences, approximately 10% seen once; the top ten hold around a quarter. The sample in question was peripheral blood, obtained 180 days after TCRalphabeta/CD19-depleted stem cell transplant. These receptors all come from a male patient between 2 and 15 years old who had a stem cell transplant for chronic granulomatous disease, so the T cells may come from the graft donor.

This clonotype has at least ten counts. This chain links TRBV12-3 or TRBV12-4 with TRBJ2-6; 8 nucleotides agree with TRBD1. Trimming at V came to 6 bases and at J to 4 bases, leaving 5 bases not matched to a gene. This CDR3 spans 15 amino acids. The CDR3 here is CASSRTGKGANVLTF. In nucleotides, the CDR3 is TGTGCCAGCAGCCGGACAGGGAAAGGGGCCAACGTCCTGACTTTC.

This clonotype showed up just a few times. The chain couples TRBV2 to TRBJ1-3; TRBD1 is a possible D gene (6 bases). This CDR3 has 15 residues. Per germline, CDR1 SNHLY and CDR2 FYNNEI. V dropped 6 bases and J dropped 0 bases, with 12 bases sitting between them. The CDR3 is CASRTGPSSGNTIYF. As DNA, the CDR3 is TGTGCCAGCAGAACAGGGCCGAGCTCTGGAAACACCATATATTTT.

This clonotype was observed at least ten times. The gene calls are TRBV20-1 and TRBJ1-4; D perhaps matches TRBD1 (6 bases). The V end lost 2 bases, the J end lost 1 base, and 8 bases lay between the germline ends. This CDR3 contains 14 residues. Germline lookup yields CDR1 DFQATT and CDR2 SNEGSKA (reference sequence). The CDR3 region is CSARNRVTNEKLFF. The CDR3 coding sequence is TGCAGTGCTAGAAACAGGGTAACTAATGAAAAACTGTTTTTT.

On this clonotype: A much bigger clone sits one base away, suggesting this may be a read error. Here the CDR3 omits its conserved ending phenylalanine or tryptophan, so a read error is the likely source. The V call is TRBV29-1, the J call TRBJ2-3; possibly TRBD1 for D (6 bases). Trimming took 3 bases from V and 5 from J, leaving 6 bases between them. Germline CDR1 is SQVTM and CDR2 is ANQGSEA. The CDR3 covers 11 residues. CDR3 amino acids: CSVDRGDTQYI. In nucleotides, the CDR3 is TGCAGCGTTGACAGGGGAGATACGCAGTATATT.

This clonotype was counted ten times or more. This chain joins TRBV12-3 or TRBV12-4 and TRBJ2-5; D is perhaps TRBD1 or TRBD2 (6 bases each). V was shortened by 0 bases and J by 2 bases, with 16 bases between the two germline ends. The CDR3 sequence is 17 residues long. In DNA form, the CDR3 reads TGTGCCAGCAGTTTAGCGCAGGGGACTGCGTATCAAGAGACCCAGTACTTC. Translating gives CASSLAQGTAYQETQYF.

This clonotype has at least ten counts. The rearrangement uses TRBV11-2 and TRBJ2-2; D uncertain. CDR3 length: 13 amino acids. V was trimmed by 5 bases and J by 3 bases, leaving 7 bases between them. CDR1 is SGHAT and CDR2 is FQNNGV in the germline V gene. This CDR3 is CASSGFDTGELFF. CDR3 DNA: TGTGCCAGCAGCGGCTTTGACACCGGGGAGCTGTTTTTT.

This clonotype has at least ten counts. The gene calls are TRBV6-5 and TRBJ2-3, with 8 bases lining up with TRBD1. The germline V gene has CDR1 MNHEY and CDR2 SVGAGI. The CDR3 contains 16 residues. Unmatched junction bases numbered 5, after V lost 3 bases and J lost 0 bases. The CDR3 protein is CASSYQGALSTDTQYF. CDR3 nucleotide sequence: TGTGCCAGCAGTTATCAGGGGGCTCTTAGCACAGATACGCAGTATTTT.

This clonotype has a count of ten or more. The chain employs TRBV7-7 and TRBJ2-7; 8 bases map to TRBD1. The CDR3 covers 15 residues. Germline trimming cut 2 bases from V and 2 bases from J; bases unmatched to any gene: 5. Germline V gene sequence: CDR1 SSHAT, CDR2 FNYEAQ (reference sequence). The CDR3 loop is CASSLRQGIPYEQYF. For the CDR3, the DNA is TGTGCCAGCAGCTTAAGACAGGGGATCCCCTACGAGCAGTACTTC.

This rearrangement joins TRBV13 to TRBJ2-2; the D gene could be TRBD1 or TRBD2 (6 bases each). CDR3 length equals 14 residues. CDR1 is PRHDT and CDR2 is FYEKMQ in the germline V gene (reference sequence). Trimming took 1 base from V and 6 from J, leaving 9 bases between them. The CDR3 coding sequence is TGTGCCAGCAGCTTAGACGGGGGCGCCGGGGAGCTGTTTTTT. It is translated as CASSLDGGAGELFF.

This clonotype was detected only a few times. Written as DNA, the CDR3 is TGTGCCAGCTCGCCGCGGACAGGTGGGCGGGACGAGCAGTACTTC. Translated: CASSPRTGGRDEQYF. The genes are TRBV18 and TRBJ2-7; 7 bases match TRBD1. Losses at the gene ends were 6 bases for V and 5 bases for J; bases not matched to a gene: 13. Germline values: CDR1 KGHSH, CDR2 LQKENI. This CDR3 contains 15 residues.